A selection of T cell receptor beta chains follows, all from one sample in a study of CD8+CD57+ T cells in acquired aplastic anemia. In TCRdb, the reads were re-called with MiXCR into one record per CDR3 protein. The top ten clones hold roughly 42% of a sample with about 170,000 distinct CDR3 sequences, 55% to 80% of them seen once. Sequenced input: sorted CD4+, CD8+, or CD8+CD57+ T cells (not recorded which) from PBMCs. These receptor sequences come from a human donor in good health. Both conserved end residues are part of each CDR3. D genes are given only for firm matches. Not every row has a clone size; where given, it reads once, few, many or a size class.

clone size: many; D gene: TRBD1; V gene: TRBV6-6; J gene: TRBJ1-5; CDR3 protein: CASSYMLDRANQPQHF; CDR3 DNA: TGTGCCAGCAGTTACATGTTGGACAGGGCTAATCAGCCCCAGCATTTT
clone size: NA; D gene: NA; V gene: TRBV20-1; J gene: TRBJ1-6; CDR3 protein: CSAREAATHHF; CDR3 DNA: TGCAGTGCTAGAGAAGCCGCTACCCACCACTTT
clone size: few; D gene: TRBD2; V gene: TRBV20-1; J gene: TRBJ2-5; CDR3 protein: CSARGLAGQETQYF; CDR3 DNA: TGCAGTGCTAGAGGACTAGCGGGTCAAGAGACCCAGTACTTC
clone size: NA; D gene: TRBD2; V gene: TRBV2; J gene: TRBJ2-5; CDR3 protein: CASSHPGLAKDNDQYF; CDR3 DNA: TGTGCCAGCAGCCACCCGGGACTAGCGAAAGATAATGACCAGTACTTC
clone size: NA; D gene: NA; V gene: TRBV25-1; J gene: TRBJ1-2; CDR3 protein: CASSAHGNYGYTF; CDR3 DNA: TGTGCCAGCAGTGCCCACGGAAACTATGGCTACACCTTC
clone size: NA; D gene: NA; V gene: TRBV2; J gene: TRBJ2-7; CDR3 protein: CASSGFGGRVAYEQYF; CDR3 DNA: TGTGCCAGCAGTGGTTTCGGGGGCAGAGTCGCCTACGAGCAGTACTTC
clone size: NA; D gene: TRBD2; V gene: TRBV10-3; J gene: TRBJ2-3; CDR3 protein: CASTTSGGTDTQYF; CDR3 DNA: TGTGCCTCTACGACTAGCGGGGGCACAGATACGCAGTATTTT
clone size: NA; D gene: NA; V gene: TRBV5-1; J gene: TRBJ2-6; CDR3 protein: CASSLDGPGANVLTF; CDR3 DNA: TGCGCCAGCAGCTTGGACGGGCCCGGGGCCAACGTCCTGACTTTC
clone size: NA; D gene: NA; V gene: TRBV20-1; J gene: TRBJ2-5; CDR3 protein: CSARIGGETQYF; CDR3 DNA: TGCAGTGCTAGAATTGGCGGGGAGACCCAGTACTTC
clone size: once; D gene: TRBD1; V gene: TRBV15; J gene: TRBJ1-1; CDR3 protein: CATSPDRGLEAFF; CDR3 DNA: TGTGCCACCAGCCCAGACAGGGGGCTTGAAGCTTTCTTT